One sample yielded the 11 T cell receptor beta chains listed below, sequenced in a study of T cell responses to AZD1222 COVID-19 vaccine. The table came from immunoSEQ multiplex PCR; TCRdb's copy has only in-frame clones and leaves some out. The repertoire holds about 130,000 clones, 75% to 90% seen once, with just under 6.5% in the top ten. The sequences come from peripheral blood, collected on day 0 of AZD1222 vaccination. Receptors originate from an adult in good health.

The chain recombines TRBV6-1 with TRBJ1-2, with D hard to call. Germline CDR1 is MNHNS and CDR2 is SASEGT. The V and J ends lost 0 bases and 2 bases respectively, with 10 bases between them. The CDR3 spans 15 residues. The CDR3 sequence is CASSEAGPTNYGYTF. The CDR3, as DNA: TGTGCCAGCAGTGAAGCCGGACCGACGAACTATGGCTACACCTTC.

As concerns this clone: Germline and junction disagree at one end, which may indicate a read error. This chain links TRBV6-5 with TRBJ1-2; D is perhaps TRBD1 (6 bases). Germline CDR1 is MNHEY and CDR2 is SVGAGI. The CDR3 has 15 residues. CDR3 loop: CASSEDRDNRRKYAF. For the CDR3, the DNA is TGTGCCAGCAGCGAGGACCGGGACAACCGTCGAAAATACGCCTTC.

V is TRBV20-1 and J is TRBJ2-3; D is uncertain. V was trimmed by 2 bases and J by 4 bases, leaving 4 bases between them. This CDR3 comprises 11 residues. Germline lookup yields CDR1 DFQATT and CDR2 SNEGSKA (reference sequence). This CDR3 reads CSARQADTQYF. CDR3 bases: TGCAGTGCTAGACAGGCAGATACGCAGTATTTT.

This rearrangement joins TRBV6-5 to TRBJ2-7; 10 nucleotides align to TRBD1. With 6 bases clipped from V and 3 bases from J, the junction kept 5 bases outside the gene matches. CDR3 length: 14 residues. The V gene's germline CDR1 is MNHEY and CDR2 SVGAGI. CDR3 bases: TGTGCCAGCAGACGGGACAGGGGCCTCTACGAGCAGTACTTC. This gives the protein CASRRDRGLYEQYF.

The chain has TRBV12-3 or TRBV12-4 and TRBJ1-2; the D gene is possibly TRBD1 (5 bases). V gave up 9 bases and J gave up 4 bases, with 9 bases separating them. CDR3 length equals 11 residues. The CDR3 loop is CASGQSYGYTF. In nucleotides, the CDR3 is TGTGCCAGTGGACAAAGCTATGGCTACACCTTC.

This chain links TRBV7-6 with TRBJ2-7; D is ambiguous. Germline CDR1 and CDR2: SGHVS and FNYEAQ. The CDR3 extends over 15 amino acids. Deletions cut 5 bases from V and 4 bases from J, with 18 bases between. Here the CDR3 reads CASSAEAAPLYEQYF. DNA for the CDR3: TGTGCCAGCAGCGCCGAGGCCGCCCCCCTTTACGAGCAGTACTTC. Based on the CDR3 plus reference TRBV7-6 and TRBJ2-7, the full variable domain is GAGVSQSPRYKVTKRGQDVALRCDPISGHVSLYWYRQALGQGPEFLTYFNYEAQQDKSGLPNDRFSAERPEGSISTLTIQRTEQRDSAMYRCASSAEAAPLYEQYFGPGTRLTVT.

This clone was picked up one time. The V and J genes are TRBV7-2 and TRBJ1-2; D gene uncertain. The germline V and J ends were trimmed by 1 base and 10 bases, with 13 bases remaining between them. This CDR3 spans 13 amino acids. CDR1 and CDR2 from the germline V gene are SGHTA and FQGNSA. CDR3: CASSLGPVDVYTF. The CDR3 region has the DNA TGTGCCAGCAGCTTAGGCCCAGTTGATGTCTACACCTTC.

The count of this clone is one. V is TRBV10-3 and J is TRBJ1-1; no firm D call. Germline-derived CDR1 and CDR2 are ENHRY and SYGVKD. CDR3 length: 14 amino acids. Trimming took 3 bases from V and 1 from J, leaving 9 bases between them. This chain's CDR3 is CAISENGGNTEAFF. CDR3 DNA: TGTGCCATCAGTGAAAACGGAGGGAACACTGAAGCTTTCTTT.

V gene TRBV6-6 combines with J gene TRBJ2-7; D is undetermined. CDR1 and CDR2 (germline): MNHNY, SVGAGI (reference sequence). There are 12 residues in the CDR3. The V and J ends lost 5 bases and 3 bases respectively, with 8 bases between them. This chain's CDR3 is CASSRSYYEQYF. The CDR3 DNA reads TGTGCCAGCAGTCGATCCTACTACGAGCAGTACTTC.

V usage is TRBV7-2 and J usage is TRBJ1-5; D unresolved. The germline V and J ends were trimmed by 0 bases and 4 bases, with 7 bases remaining between them. The CDR3 consists of 14 residues. CDR1 is SGHTA and CDR2 is FQGNSA in the germline V gene. The CDR3 sequence: CASSLAGLNQPQHF. In DNA form, the CDR3 reads TGTGCCAGCAGCTTAGCAGGTTTAAATCAGCCCCAGCATTTT.

This chain links TRBV5-4 with TRBJ1-2; possible D gene TRBD1, 6 bases. Germline CDR1 is SGHNT and CDR2 is YYREEE (reference sequence). V was clipped by 0 bases and J by 6 bases, with 12 bases between them. This CDR3 region has 14 residues. CDR3 in amino acids: CASSLVGQNDGYTF. The CDR3 nucleotides are TGTGCCAGCAGCTTGGTTGGACAGAACGATGGCTACACCTTC.